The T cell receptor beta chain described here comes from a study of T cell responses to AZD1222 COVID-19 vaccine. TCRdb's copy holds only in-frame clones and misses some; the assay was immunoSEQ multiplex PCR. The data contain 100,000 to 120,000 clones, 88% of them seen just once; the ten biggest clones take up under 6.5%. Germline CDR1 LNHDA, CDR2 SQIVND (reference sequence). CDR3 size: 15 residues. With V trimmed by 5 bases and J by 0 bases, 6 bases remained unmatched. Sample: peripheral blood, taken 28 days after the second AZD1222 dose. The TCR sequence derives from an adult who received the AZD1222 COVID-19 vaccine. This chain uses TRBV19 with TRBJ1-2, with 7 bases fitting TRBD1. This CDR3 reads CASSAIQGPNYGYTF. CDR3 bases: TGTGCCAGTAGTGCAATACAGGGGCCTAACTATGGCTACACCTTC.